One sample yielded the 29 T cell receptor beta chains listed below, sequenced in a study of regulatory T cells in long-lasting Graves disease. Time point here: newly diagnosed GD, antithyroid drugs for less than 3 months. Researchers made the TCR library from RNA that was extracted from PBMCs. In building TCR beta libraries, iRepertoire HTBI primers were used together with Arm-PCR of CDR3 regions. Using its own MiXCR run on the multiplex PCR reads, TCRdb lists one record per CDR3 protein. The sample shows around 450,000 distinct CDR3 sequences, 15% of them seen only once. Another study also made use of these data, one on T cells in Graves' hyperthyroidism and ophthalmopathy.

This sample comprised peripheral blood mononuclear cells (PBMCs), obtained at new diagnosis, from a patient treated with antithyroid drugs. These receptor sequences come from a woman aged 25-40 years with Graves disease.

V and J are TRBV6-1 and TRBJ1-2; D is uncertain. The CDR3 runs to 14 residues. V was pared by 1 base and J by 3 bases, with 9 bases between. Germline V gene lookup returns CDR1 MNHNS and CDR2 SASEGT. CDR3 loop: CASSEGEEYYGYTF. CDR3 sequence (DNA): TGTGCCAGCAGTGAAGGCGAGGAATACTATGGCTACACCTTC.

J is TRBJ1-4 and V is TRBV4-1; D is unresolved. Between the trimmed V and J ends, which lost 3 bases and 1 base, there was a span of 12 bases. Germline CDR1 MGHRA, CDR2 YSYEKL. CDR3 length: 16 amino acids. The CDR3: CASSQARARTNEKLFF. As DNA, the CDR3 is TGCGCCAGCAGCCAGGCTAGGGCCCGAACTAATGAAAAACTGTTTTTT.

In its sample, this clonotype was seen many times. V usage is TRBV12-3 or TRBV12-4 and J usage is TRBJ2-1; D unclear. This CDR3 has 12 residues. V was clipped by 6 bases and J by 6 bases, with 9 bases between them. The CDR3 here is CASSFGSNEQFF. CDR3 DNA: TGTGCCAGCAGCTTCGGTTCCAATGAGCAGTTCTTC.

This clonotype occurred many times. The CDR3 sequence is CASMVVGQNTEAFF. CDR3 nucleotides: TGTGCCAGCATGGTAGTAGGGCAGAACACTGAAGCTTTCTTT. The rearrangement uses TRBV28 and TRBJ1-1; D gene uncertain. Between the trimmed V and J ends, which lost 7 bases and 1 base, there was a span of 13 bases. Germline CDR1 reads MDHEN; CDR2 reads SYDVKM. The CDR3 covers 14 residues.

This clonotype was observed a handful of times. The chain employs TRBV19 and TRBJ2-3; 7 nucleotides match TRBD2. J lost 2 bases, V lost 4 bases, and 18 bases had no gene match. The CDR3 is made up of 19 amino acids. CDR1 LNHDA and CDR2 SQIVND come from the germline V gene (reference sequence). In nucleotides, the CDR3 is TGTGCCAGTAGTAACCTTCCGGGAGGCTCACTTATTAACACAGATACGCAGTATTTT. As protein: CASSNLPGGSLINTDTQYF. Full variable domain (outside the CDR3, taken from reference TRBV19 and TRBJ2-3): DGGITQSPKYLFRKEGQNVTLSCEQNLNHDAMYWYRQDPGQGLRLIYYSQIVNDFQKGDIAEGYSVSREKKESFPLTVTSAQKNPTAFYLCASSNLPGGSLINTDTQYFGPGTRLTVL.

The chain links TRBV6-1 to TRBJ1-4; 8 bases map to TRBD1. Germline V gene data show CDR1 as MNHNS and CDR2 as SASEGT. There are 14 residues in the CDR3. V shed 6 bases, J shed 6 bases, and the junction held 6 bases outside the gene matches. In nucleotides, the CDR3 is TGTGCCAGCAGGAGGGACAGGCTTTATGAAAAACTGTTTTTT. Protein: CASRRDRLYEKLFF.

The chain combines TRBV6-4 with TRBJ2-7; TRBD2 agrees at 11 bases. The CDR3 is 17 residues long. Per germline, CDR1 MRHNA and CDR2 SNTAGT. After removal of 0 bases from V and 7 bases from J, the junction contained 11 bases not matched to a gene. The CDR3 DNA reads as TGTGCCAGCAGTGACTCCTCCGAACTAGCGGGAGTGGAAGAGCAGTACTTC. Translation: CASSDSSELAGVEEQYF.

In regard to this clonotype: This sequence may be a read error, since a much larger clone differs from it by one base. V usage is TRBV12-3 or TRBV12-4 and J usage is TRBJ2-2; maybe TRBD1 (6 bases). The CDR3 has 15 amino acids. V lost 3 bases and J lost 1, with 9 bases in between. The CDR3 nucleotides are TGTGCCAGCAGTTTTCAGGGGCAGAACACCGGGGAGCTGTTTTTT. It translates to CASSFQGQNTGELFF.

This clonotype was seen at least ten times. V usage is TRBV7-2 and J usage is TRBJ2-5; maybe TRBD2 (6 bases). V was cut by 5 bases and J by 1 base, with 14 bases left in between. The germline V gene has CDR1 SGHTA and CDR2 FQGNSA. The CDR3 has 15 amino acids. Here the CDR3 DNA reads TGTGCCAGCAGCCCTCAAGGACTATTCCAAGAGACCCAGTACTTC. Protein sequence: CASSPQGLFQETQYF.

Here the CDR3 DNA reads TGTGCCAGCAGCTTAACTAGCGGGAGTGGGTCAGATACGCAGTATTTT. This encodes CASSLTSGSGSDTQYF. V and J are TRBV7-2 and TRBJ2-3; 11 bases map to TRBD2. Unmatched junction bases numbered 5, after V lost 2 bases and J lost 4 bases. CDR1 is SGHTA and CDR2 is FQGNSA in the germline V gene. This CDR3 is 16 amino acids long. The full variable domain, rest sourced from reference TRBV7-2 and TRBJ2-3, is GAGVSQSPSNKVTEKGKDVELRCDPISGHTALYWYRQSLGQGLEFLIYFQGNSAPDKSGLPSDRFSAERTGGSVSTLTIQRTQQEDSAVYLCASSLTSGSGSDTQYFGPGTRLTVL.

This clonotype has a handful of counts. A much larger clone lies a single base off, so this may be a read error. V and J are TRBV4-1 and TRBJ2-3; TRBD2 agrees at 8 bases. Germline assignment: CDR1 MGHRA and CDR2 YSYEKL. The CDR3 has 14 residues. The CDR3 here is CPSNREGSTDTQYF. CDR3 bases: TGCCCCAGCAACCGGGAGGGTAGCACAGATACGCAGTATTTT.

This clonotype came up many times. V and J are TRBV6-1 and TRBJ1-1, with 8 positions matching TRBD1. The germline V gene has CDR1 MNHNS and CDR2 SASEGT. CDR3 size: 16 residues. Unmatched junction bases numbered 13, after V lost 8 bases and J lost 2 bases. The CDR3 DNA is TGTGCCAGCCGCCCCCAGCCCCCAGGGGGCAACACTGAAGCTTTCTTT. This gives the protein CASRPQPPGGNTEAFF.

This clonotype occurred a few times. The rearrangement links TRBV18 to TRBJ2-2; the match to TRBD1 covers 7 bases. V trimming: 3 bases; J trimming: 4 bases; junction bases outside the gene matches: 11. CDR3 size: 17 residues. Germline CDR1 KGHSH, CDR2 LQKENI. The CDR3 sequence is CASSPNRGGALTGELFF. Here the CDR3 DNA reads TGTGCCAGCTCACCTAACAGGGGTGGGGCGCTCACCGGGGAGCTGTTTTTT.

This clonotype was detected ten times or more. The chain uses TRBV2 and TRBJ2-3, with 12 bases fitting TRBD2. With V trimmed by 5 bases and J by 6 bases, 3 bases remained unmatched. Germline V lookup: CDR1 SNHLY, CDR2 FYNNEI. The CDR3 extends over 14 amino acids. CDR3 sequence: CASSITSGRDTQYF. Written as DNA, the CDR3 is TGTGCCAGCAGTATTACTAGCGGGAGGGATACGCAGTATTTT.

This clonotype has at least ten counts. CDR3 bases: TGCAGCGTTGAGGGGCGGATGTTCACAGATACGCAGTATTTT. This sequence encodes CSVEGRMFTDTQYF. V gene TRBV29-1 combines with J gene TRBJ2-3, with D tentatively TRBD1 (5 bases). The V end was cut by 3 bases, the J end by 2 bases, with 12 bases between. The germline gives CDR1 SQVTM, CDR2 ANQGSEA. The length of the CDR3 is 14 residues.

The J gene is TRBJ1-1, the V gene TRBV11-2; 11 bases align to TRBD1. Germline V gene sequence: CDR1 SGHAT, CDR2 FQNNGV. This CDR3 is 16 amino acids long. The V and J ends lost 5 bases and 3 bases, in that order; junction bases with no gene match: 8. The CDR3, as DNA: TGTGCCAGCAGCCCAGGGGACAGGGGGACGGACACTGAAGCTTTCTTT. Residues: CASSPGDRGTDTEAFF.

The rearrangement links TRBV27 to TRBJ1-1; 8 bases are a match to TRBD1. The CDR3 extends over 18 amino acids. V lost 5 bases and J lost 4; bases outside the gene matches: 18. The germline V gene has CDR1 MNHEY and CDR2 SMNVEV (reference sequence). CDR3 region: CASSPVYRTGSMSTEAFF. CDR3 bases: TGTGCCAGCAGTCCAGTGTATAGGACAGGGAGTATGAGCACTGAAGCTTTCTTT.

This clonotype has only a few counts. As the CDR3 is not closed by the conserved phenylalanine or tryptophan, this likely results from a read error. This chain links TRBV3-1 with TRBJ2-4, with D hard to call. V shed 2 bases and J shed 5 bases, with 16 bases lying between them. Germline V gene lookup returns CDR1 LGHDT and CDR2 YNNKEL (reference sequence). This CDR3 comprises 16 residues. CDR3 nucleotides: TGTGCCAGCAGCCAAAGGGTTGGCAATGGCCAAAACATTCAGTACCTC. This translates into CASSQRVGNGQNIQYL.

The genes are TRBV5-4 and TRBJ2-2, with 9 positions matching TRBD2. This CDR3 spans 16 amino acids. V lost 4 bases and J lost 4; bases outside the gene matches: 8. Looked up from germline, CDR1 is SGHNT and CDR2 is YYREEE (reference sequence). As DNA, the CDR3 is TGTGCCAGCAGCCTGGGGTCTAGCGGGGTCACCGGGGAGCTGTTTTTT. Protein sequence: CASSLGSSGVTGELFF.

The chain recombines TRBV9 with TRBJ1-1, with 8 nucleotides matching TRBD1. The ends lost 4 bases at V and 2 bases at J; junction bases unmatched: 13. Germline CDR1 is SGDLS and CDR2 is YYNGEE. The CDR3 extends over 17 amino acids. The chain's CDR3 is CASSPGGRVVFNTEAFF. In nucleotides, the CDR3 is TGTGCCAGCAGCCCAGGGGGCAGGGTTGTTTTTAACACTGAAGCTTTCTTT.

This clonotype came up many times. This CDR3 reads CASSSPPPGHLEAFF. CDR3 DNA: TGTGCCAGCAGTTCCCCGCCCCCGGGGCACCTTGAAGCTTTCTTT. The chain joins TRBV28 to TRBJ1-1; TRBD1 might be the D (5 bases). The CDR3 is 15 amino acids. V was clipped by 4 bases and J by 7 bases, with 19 bases between them. Germline V CDR1 and CDR2: MDHEN, SYDVKM.

Many counts were recorded for this clonotype. The chain links TRBV27 to TRBJ2-7, with TRBD2 identical over 16 bases. The CDR3 spans 17 residues. V was pared by 4 bases and J by 7 bases, with 10 bases of the junction left unmatched. CDR1 MNHEY and CDR2 SMNVEV come from the germline V gene (reference sequence). The CDR3 nucleotides are TGTGCCAGCAGTTCCTCGCCCGGGACTAGCGGGAGGGGTGAGCAGTACTTC. Its protein is CASSSSPGTSGRGEQYF.

The rearrangement uses TRBV19 and TRBJ1-5; 7 bases line up with TRBD1. CDR1 is LNHDA and CDR2 is SQIVND in the germline V gene (reference sequence). V was clipped by 3 bases and J by 0 bases; unmatched bases: 11. This CDR3 spans 18 amino acids. Here the CDR3 DNA reads TGTGCCAGTAGTATCCCACAGGGGCTTATTAGTAGCAATCAGCCCCAGCATTTT. Encoded protein: CASSIPQGLISSNQPQHF.

This clonotype came up many times. The V gene is TRBV19, the J gene TRBJ2-5; D is possibly TRBD2 (6 bases). V was clipped by 3 bases and J by 4 bases, with 24 bases between them. The CDR3 spans 18 residues. Germline CDR1 and CDR2: LNHDA and SQIVND (reference sequence). The chain's CDR3 is CASSISAGNSPRGETQYF. For the CDR3, the DNA is TGTGCCAGTAGTATTAGTGCGGGAAACTCACCAAGGGGAGAGACCCAGTACTTC. Full variable domain (outside the CDR3, taken from reference TRBV19 and TRBJ2-5): DGGITQSPKYLFRKEGQNVTLSCEQNLNHDAMYWYRQDPGQGLRLIYYSQIVNDFQKGDIAEGYSVSREKKESFPLTVTSAQKNPTAFYLCASSISAGNSPRGETQYFGPGTRLLVL.

This chain uses TRBV28 with TRBJ2-3; D unresolved. Trimming left V 2 bases short and J 1 base short, with 10 bases between. Germline-derived CDR1 and CDR2 are MDHEN and SYDVKM. The CDR3 totals 15 residues. CDR3 loop: CASSLLNPGTDTQYF. CDR3 in DNA: TGTGCCAGCAGTTTACTGAACCCCGGCACAGATACGCAGTATTTT.

In the case of this clonotype: One junction end does not reproduce the germline sequence, and a read error may be involved. The genes are TRBV5-4 and TRBJ2-2, with TRBD2 matching 12 bases. This CDR3 has 15 amino acids. Germline CDR1 and CDR2: SGHNT and YYREEE (reference sequence). CDR3 bases: TGTGCCAGCAGACTAGCGGGAGGCCCGGTCGGGGAGCTGCTTTTT. Amino acids: CASRLAGGPVGELLF.

This clonotype has ten or more counts. The chain employs TRBV12-3 or TRBV12-4 and TRBJ1-5; no clear D. V was clipped by 4 bases and J by 2 bases, with 12 bases between them. The CDR3 totals 15 residues. The CDR3 here is CASSSDRLGNQPQHF. The CDR3, as DNA: TGTGCCAGCAGTTCAGACCGGCTCGGCAATCAGCCCCAGCATTTT.

This clonotype came up a few times. This sequence joins TRBV15 and TRBJ1-4; D might be TRBD1 (5 bases). Between the trimmed V and J ends, which lost 5 bases and 2 bases, there was a span of 12 bases. Looked up from germline, CDR1 is LNHNV and CDR2 is YYDKDF (reference sequence). The CDR3 runs to 15 residues. The CDR3 spells CATSERRQTNEKLFF. The CDR3 DNA sequence: TGTGCCACCAGCGAGCGCCGACAGACTAATGAAAAACTGTTTTTT.

The chain couples TRBV19 to TRBJ2-1, with a tentative D call TRBD2 (5 bases). Looked up from germline, CDR1 is LNHDA and CDR2 is SQIVND (reference sequence). There are 16 residues in the CDR3. Trimming stripped 7 bases from V and 1 base from J, with 17 bases between. CDR3 nucleotides: TGTGCCAGTACCAAACGCGCGGGCCCTTCCTACAATGAGCAGTTCTTC. Protein sequence: CASTKRAGPSYNEQFF.